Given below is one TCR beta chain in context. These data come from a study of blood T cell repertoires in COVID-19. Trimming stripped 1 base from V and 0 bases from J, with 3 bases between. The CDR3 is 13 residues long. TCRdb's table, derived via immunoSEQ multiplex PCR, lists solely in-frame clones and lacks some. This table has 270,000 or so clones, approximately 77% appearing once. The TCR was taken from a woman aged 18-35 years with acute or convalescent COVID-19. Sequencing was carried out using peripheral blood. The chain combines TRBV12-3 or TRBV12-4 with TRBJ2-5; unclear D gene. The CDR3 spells CASSLGNQETQYF. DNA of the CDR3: TGTGCCAGCAGTTTAGGTAACCAAGAGACCCAGTACTTC.